The clone carrying this T cell receptor beta chain was counted between two and nine times. These data come from a study of T cell changes during pregnancy in multiple sclerosis. Assay: immunoSEQ multiplex PCR; the TCRdb copy retains only in-frame clones and omits some. The table records approximately 61,000 clones, roughly 90% of them present only once. The CDR3 is 15 amino acids. In germline, CDR1 is SGHAT, CDR2 FQNNGV. V was clipped by 5 bases and J by 5 bases, with 18 bases between them. The rearrangement links TRBV11-2 to TRBJ1-1; D might be TRBD1 (5 bases). This receptor was identified in a female donor in good health, enrolled as a control in a pregnancy study. The sequencing here drew on peripheral blood, taken in the first trimester of pregnancy. The CDR3 DNA is TGTGCCAGCAGCCCCCGAGAAGTGGGGGGAACTGAAGCTTTCTTT. It yields the protein CASSPREVGGTEAFF.